This T cell receptor beta chain comes out of a study of blood T cell repertoires in COVID-19. Across the whole study: Sample material is recorded as cDNA or gDNA derived from T cells, B-cell-depleted T cells, or PBMCs.

Trimming stripped 5 bases from V and 0 bases from J, with 11 bases between. Germline V gives CDR1 GTSNPN, CDR2 SVGIG (reference sequence). The CDR3 runs 15 residues. Here immunoSEQ multiplex PCR was the method, and the copy in TCRdb shows in-frame clones only, minus some. The sample lists more than 200,000 clones; around four fifths were seen once. The sequence derives from a woman in her 70s with active or convalescent COVID-19. The gene calls are TRBV30 and TRBJ1-6; D remains ambiguous. The sequenced sample consisted of peripheral blood. In DNA form, the CDR3 reads TGTGCCTGGGGCGACTGGAGCTCCTATAATTCACCCCTCCACTTT. Protein: CAWGDWSSYNSPLHF.